This TCR beta chain was captured in a study of regulatory T cells in long-lasting Graves disease. CDR3 length equals 15 residues. Trimming shortened V by 7 bases and J by 2 bases, and 15 bases separated the two germline ends. Germline V gene sequence: CDR1 MDHEN, CDR2 SYDVKM. The time point was: newly diagnosed GD, antithyroid drugs for less than 3 months. RNA extracted from PBMCs served as the sequencing template. Construction of the TCR beta libraries employed iRepertoire HTBI primers in conjunction with Arm-PCR of CDR3 regions. TCRdb re-derived calls from the multiplex PCR reads in MiXCR, one entry per CDR3 protein. Here the sample spans roughly 420,000 distinct CDR3 sequences, 13% to 15% being singletons. Separately, the same data were catalogued under a study of T cells in Graves' hyperthyroidism and ophthalmopathy. That investigation notes: Peripheral blood also featured most of the thyroid clonotypes expanded above 0.001.

The sequence came from a woman between 50 and 59 years old with Graves disease. The chain is built from TRBV28 and TRBJ1-5; D possibly corresponds to TRBD1 (6 bases). The specimen was peripheral blood mononuclear cells (PBMCs), collected at new diagnosis, from a patient treated with antithyroid drugs. The CDR3 region has the DNA TGTGCCAGCACTATGATTTGGACAGGCAATCAGCCCCAGCATTTT. It codes for CASTMIWTGNQPQHF.